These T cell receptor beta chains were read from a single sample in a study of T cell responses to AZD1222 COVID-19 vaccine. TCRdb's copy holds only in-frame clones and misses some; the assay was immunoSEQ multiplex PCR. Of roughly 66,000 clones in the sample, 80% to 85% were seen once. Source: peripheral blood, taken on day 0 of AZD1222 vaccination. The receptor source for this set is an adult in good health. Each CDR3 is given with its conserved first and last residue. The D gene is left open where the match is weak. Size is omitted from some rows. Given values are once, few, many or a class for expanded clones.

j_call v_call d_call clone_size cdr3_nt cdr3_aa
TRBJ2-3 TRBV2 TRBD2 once TGTGCCAGCAGTTTAGGACTAGCGGGGAGCACAGATACGCAGTATTTT CASSLGLAGSTDTQYF
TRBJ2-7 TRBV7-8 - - TGTGCCAGCAGCTTCCCTCAGGGACCCCTGGGCGAGCAGTACTTC CASSFPQGPLGEQYF
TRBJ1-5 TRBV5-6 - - TGTGCCAGCAGCTTGGATTCGGGTCAGCCCCAGCATTTT CASSLDSGQPQHF
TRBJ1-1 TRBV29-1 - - TGCAGCACCCGGACAGCTGGGGGGAACACTGAAGCTTTCTTT CSTRTAGGNTEAFF
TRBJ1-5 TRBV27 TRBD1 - TGTGCCAGCAGTCCCTATCTCCAGGGGGAACAGCCCCAGCATTTT CASSPYLQGEQPQHF
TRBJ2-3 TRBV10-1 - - TGCGCCAGCAGTCCCCTCAAGGGCGGCACAGATACGCAGTATTTT CASSPLKGGTDTQYF
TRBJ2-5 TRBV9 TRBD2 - TGTGCCAGCACGCGTAGCGGGGGGATGGGAGAGACCCAGTACTTC CASTRSGGMGETQYF
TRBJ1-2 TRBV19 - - TGTGCCAGTAGTATAGATCCCGGCCGCTATGGCTACACCTTC CASSIDPGRYGYTF
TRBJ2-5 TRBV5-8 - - TGTGCCAGCAGCTTTTTCGAGACCCAGTACTTC CASSFFETQYF
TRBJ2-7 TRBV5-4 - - TGTGCCAGCAGCGGCGGGGCAGGGGGCTACGAGCAGTACTTC CASSGGAGGYEQYF
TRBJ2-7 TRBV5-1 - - TGCGCCAGCAGCTTTGTGGGGGGCGACGTTTACGAGCAGTACTTC CASSFVGGDVYEQYF
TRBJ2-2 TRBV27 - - TGTGCCAGCAGTTTCGCAGGGCAGAACACCGGGGAGCTGTTTTTT CASSFAGQNTGELFF
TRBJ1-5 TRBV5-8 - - TGTGCCAGCAACTTTATCAATCAGCCCCAGCATTTT CASNFINQPQHF
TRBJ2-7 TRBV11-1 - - TGTGCCAGCAGCTTATTTTCGGGGAGGTACGAGCAGTACTTC CASSLFSGRYEQYF
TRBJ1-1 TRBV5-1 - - TGCGCCAGCAGCTTGGCCATAGGAAACATGAACACTGAAGCTTTCTTT CASSLAIGNMNTEAFF
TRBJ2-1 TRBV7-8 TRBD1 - TGTGCCGCTGTCGGACCGGGACAGGACTACAATGAGCAGTTCTTC CAAVGPGQDYNEQFF
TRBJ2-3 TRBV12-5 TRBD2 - TGTGCTAGTGGTCTTGGACTAGCGGGGGGGCAAGATACGCAGTATTTT CASGLGLAGGQDTQYF
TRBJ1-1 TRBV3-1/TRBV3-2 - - TGTGCCAGCAGCCACTCCCCGGACAGTGAAGCTTTCTTT CASSHSPDSEAFF
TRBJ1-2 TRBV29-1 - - TGCAGCGTTGAAGCAGGGCCCGGCTATGGCTACACCTTC CSVEAGPGYGYTF
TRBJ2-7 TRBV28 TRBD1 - TGTGCCAGCAGTCCGCGACAGGGTATTAGCGAGCAGTACTTC CASSPRQGISEQYF
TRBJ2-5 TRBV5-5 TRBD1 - TGTGCCAGCAGCCTGGACAGGGCCAGCGGAGAGACCCAGTACTTC CASSLDRASGETQYF
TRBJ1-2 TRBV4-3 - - TGCGCCAGCAGCCAAGAAGTCGGCAGTAACTATGGCTACACCTTC CASSQEVGSNYGYTF
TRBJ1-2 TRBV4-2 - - TGTGCCAGCAGCCAAGAGCCGGCAGTCAACTATGGCTACACCTTC CASSQEPAVNYGYTF
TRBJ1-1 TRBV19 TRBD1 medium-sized TGTGCCAGTAGTATGACAGGGGGAGGGAACACTGAAGCTTTCTTT CASSMTGGGNTEAFF
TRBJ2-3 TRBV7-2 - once TGTGCCAGCAGCTGGCCGCGGGGTACTCCTTTGTATTTT CASSWPRGTPLYF
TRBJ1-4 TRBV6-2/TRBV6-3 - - TGTGCCAGCAGTTACTACAGGGCCACAACTAATGAAAAACTGTTTTTT CASSYYRATTNEKLFF
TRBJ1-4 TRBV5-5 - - TGTGCCAGCAGCTTGGAGTGGGAATTGAATGAAAAACTGTTTTTT CASSLEWELNEKLFF
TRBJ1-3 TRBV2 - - TGTGCCAGCAGTGACTTCGGGACCTCTGGAAACACCATATATTTT CASSDFGTSGNTIYF
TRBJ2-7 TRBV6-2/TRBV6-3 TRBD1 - TGTGCCAGCAGTTACAGGATGGGACAGGGGGGTGACGAGCAGTACTTC CASSYRMGQGGDEQYF
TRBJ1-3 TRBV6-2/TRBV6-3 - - TGTGCCAGCAGCCCCGGTCCTATCTCTGGAAACACCATATATTTT CASSPGPISGNTIYF
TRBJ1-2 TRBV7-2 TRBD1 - TGTGCCAGCAGCTTCGGACAGGGGGGAACGAATGGCTACACCTTC CASSFGQGGTNGYTF
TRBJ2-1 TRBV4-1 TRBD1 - TGCGCCAGCAGCCAAGAGTCTGACAGGGTATCCTACAATGAGCAGTTCTTC CASSQESDRVSYNEQFF
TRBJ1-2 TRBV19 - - TGTGCCAGTAGCAGACACGGGGCGTTGAACTATGGCTACACCTTC CASSRHGALNYGYTF
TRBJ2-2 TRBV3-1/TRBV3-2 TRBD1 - TGTGCCAGCAGCCAAGTACGCCAGGGGGCGTCCGGGGAGCTGTTTTTT CASSQVRQGASGELFF
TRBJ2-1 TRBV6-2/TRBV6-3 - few TGTGCCAGCAGTTACAAGGTTTGGCAGTTCTTC CASSYKVWQFF
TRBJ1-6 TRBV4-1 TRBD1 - TGCGCCAGCAGCCAGCCCCGACAGGGCCCCAATTCACCCCTCCACTTT CASSQPRQGPNSPLHF
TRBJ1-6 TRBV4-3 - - TGCGCCAGCAGCCAAGATGGCAAATATAATTCACCCCTCCACTTT CASSQDGKYNSPLHF
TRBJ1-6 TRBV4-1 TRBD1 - TGCGCCAGCAGCAACAGGGGGCGTTCACCCCTCCACTTT CASSNRGRSPLHF